The clone carrying this T cell receptor beta chain has just a few counts. The antigen remains unidentified. The study sequenced cultured CD4+ T cell DNA using the Oncomine TCR Beta short-read assay. MiXCR was run by TCRdb on the PCR reads, yielding one entry per CDR3 protein. The sample lists some 13,000 distinct CDR3 sequences, 55% to 65% occurring once. The data stem from a study of vaccination and CD4 T cells after COVID-19. Treatment noted: approximately 10-day PBMC culture with coronavirus spike peptide pools or control peptides (ViraFEST assay). Germline V lookup: CDR1 MNHEY, CDR2 SVGEGT. This CDR3 region has 14 residues. The V and J ends lost 0 bases and 2 bases respectively, with 7 bases between them.

V usage is TRBV6-2 or TRBV6-3 and J usage is TRBJ1-2; D gene ambiguous. Material: CD4+ T cells from blood, cultured in vitro, obtained before SARS-CoV-2 vaccination. The clonotype was recovered from a human donor who had recovered from COVID-19. The CDR3 DNA sequence: TGTGCCAGCAGTTACTCGGGCAGGAACTATGGCTACACCTTC. Protein: CASSYSGRNYGYTF.